Listed here are 30 T cell receptor beta chains from one sample, sequenced in a study of early T cells in non-severe SARS-CoV-2 infection. From the 5' RACE reads, TCRdb called clonotypes with MiXCR, one entry per CDR3 protein. The sample includes some 28,000 distinct CDR3 sequences, under 6.5% seen only once; the top ten take approximately 5.2%. Sequenced sample: whole blood. The source is an adult who was a healthcare worker with PCR-confirmed SARS-CoV-2 infection or an uninfected control (not recorded which).

This clonotype was counted many times. The chain couples TRBV5-4 to TRBJ1-2; D is unresolved. Germline V CDR1 and CDR2: SGHNT, YYREEE (reference sequence). The CDR3 loop spans 13 amino acids. The germline V and J ends were trimmed by 1 base and 8 bases, with 12 bases remaining between them. The CDR3 spells CASSLPEERGYTF. Written as DNA, the CDR3 is TGTGCCAGCAGCTTGCCCGAAGAGCGCGGCTACACCTTC.

The sample holds many counts of this clonotype. The V call is TRBV4-1, the J call TRBJ1-2; D is ambiguous. CDR3 length: 14 amino acids. Germline values: CDR1 MGHRA, CDR2 YSYEKL. Trimming took 0 bases from V and 4 from J, leaving 9 bases between them. CDR3 in DNA: TGCGCCAGCAGCCAAGAGAACAGACTCTATGGCTACACCTTC. This sequence encodes CASSQENRLYGYTF.

The table lists this clonotype with many counts. This chain uses TRBV2 with TRBJ1-4; TRBD1 is a possible D gene (5 bases). V lost 6 bases and J lost 12, with 14 bases in between. There are 12 residues in the CDR3. Germline CDR1 and CDR2: SNHLY and FYNNEI. DNA of the CDR3: TGTGCCAGCAGGGACGCGGGACGAGAACTGTTTTTT. This sequence encodes CASRDAGRELFF.

This clonotype was picked up many times. The chain recombines TRBV6-2 or TRBV6-3 with TRBJ1-3; D is undetermined. This CDR3 contains 15 residues. Germline V gives CDR1 MNHEY, CDR2 SVGEGT. The V gene lost 0 bases and the J gene lost 0 bases, with 6 bases spanning the gap. CDR3 protein: CASSYSRTSGNTIYF. CDR3 sequence (DNA): TGTGCCAGCAGTTACTCCAGAACCTCTGGAAACACCATATATTTT.

There are many counts of this clonotype. This chain links TRBV2 with TRBJ2-7, with 12 bases that match TRBD2. V trimming: 3 bases; J trimming: 0 bases; junction bases outside the gene matches: 15. Germline lookup yields CDR1 SNHLY and CDR2 FYNNEI. This CDR3 spans 20 amino acids. Here the CDR3 reads CASSEGSSGRGSLSSYEQYF. DNA of the CDR3: TGTGCCAGCAGTGAGGGGTCTAGCGGGAGGGGCTCACTTTCCTCCTACGAGCAGTACTTC.

This clonotype was seen at least ten times. V usage is TRBV28 and J usage is TRBJ2-2; 10 positions agree with TRBD1. Per the germline V gene, CDR1 is MDHEN and CDR2 is SYDVKM. CDR3 length equals 15 residues. J gave up 7 bases and V 3 bases, and 5 bases lay outside the gene matches. The CDR3 DNA reads as TGTGCCAGCAGTTTTATGGGACAGGGGATCGGGGAGCTGTTTTTT. Its protein product is CASSFMGQGIGELFF.

This clonotype was picked up many times. CDR3 in DNA: TGCAGTGCCAGGCCTCCCGGGGGTGAAAAACTGTTTTTT. It codes for CSARPPGGEKLFF. The chain is built from TRBV20-1 and TRBJ1-4; D might be TRBD1 (5 bases). This CDR3 is built from 13 residues. V lost 6 bases to trimming and J lost 7 bases, with 15 bases between them. Germline CDR1 reads DFQATT; CDR2 reads SNEGSKA (reference sequence).

This clonotype has a count of ten or more. The genes are TRBV4-1 and TRBJ1-5, with TRBD1 as a possible D gene (6 bases). Germline V CDR1 and CDR2: MGHRA, YSYEKL. The CDR3 runs to 17 residues. The ends were cut back, 1 base at V and 2 bases at J, with 15 bases in the middle. This CDR3 reads CASSQVPSRGGNQPQHF. CDR3 DNA: TGCGCCAGCAGCCAAGTACCATCCAGGGGAGGCAATCAGCCCCAGCATTTT.

This clonotype has a count of ten or more. This sequence joins TRBV7-8 and TRBJ2-1; D remains ambiguous. CDR3 length equals 17 residues. Germline V CDR1 and CDR2: SGHVS, FQNEAQ. V was trimmed by 2 bases and J by 10 bases, leaving 24 bases between them. The CDR3 loop reads CASSLKKWHYADPEQFF. In DNA, the CDR3 is TGTGCCAGCAGCTTAAAAAAATGGCACTACGCAGACCCCGAGCAGTTCTTC. Full variable domain (rest looked up from reference TRBV7-8 and TRBJ2-1): GAGVSQSPRYKVAKRGQDVALRCDPISGHVSLFWYQQALGQGPEFLTYFQNEAQLDKSGLPSDRFFAERPEGSVSTLKIQRTQQEDSAVYLCASSLKKWHYADPEQFFGPGTRLTVL.

In its sample, this clonotype was seen many times. The genes are TRBV7-7 and TRBJ2-5, with D unresolved. V shed 6 bases and J shed 5 bases, with 13 bases lying between them. Germline CDR1 SSHAT, CDR2 FNYEAQ (reference sequence). The CDR3 length is 13 residues. This chain's CDR3 is CASSPDPVETQYF. CDR3 nucleotide sequence: TGTGCCAGCAGTCCGGACCCCGTTGAGACCCAGTACTTC.

The chain has TRBV6-5 and TRBJ2-7; D perhaps matches TRBD2 (5 bases). V was shortened by 5 bases and J by 1 base, with 15 bases between the two germline ends. The CDR3 totals 15 residues. Germline V CDR1 and CDR2: MNHEY, SVGAGI. CDR3 sequence: CASSPFLGGSYEQYF. In nucleotides, the CDR3 is TGTGCCAGCAGTCCGTTCCTAGGAGGTTCCTACGAGCAGTACTTC.

At least ten counts were recorded for this clonotype. This chain connects TRBV28 to TRBJ1-4; possibly TRBD1 for D (6 bases). The germline gives CDR1 MDHEN, CDR2 SYDVKM. Trimming stripped 6 bases from V and 7 bases from J, with 12 bases between. This CDR3 is 13 amino acids long. The CDR3 bases are TGTGCCAGCAGGGGGACATCGGGTGAAAAACTGTTTTTT. It is translated as CASRGTSGEKLFF. Looking up the rest from reference TRBV28 and TRBJ1-4 gives the full variable domain: DVKVTQSSRYLVKRTGEKVFLECVQDMDHENMFWYRQDPGLGLRLIYFSYDVKMKEKGDIPEGYSVSREKKERFSLILESASTNQTSMYLCASRGTSGEKLFFGSGTQLSVL.

This clonotype was observed at least ten times. The chain combines TRBV7-9 with TRBJ2-2, with a possible D match to TRBD1 (5 bases). Germline V lookup: CDR1 SEHNR, CDR2 FQNEAQ (reference sequence). Trimming pared 5 bases from V and 7 bases from J, leaving 14 bases between. CDR3 length equals 14 residues. The CDR3 loop is CASSRRAAVGELFF. The CDR3 DNA reads as TGTGCCAGCAGCCGCAGGGCCGCGGTCGGGGAGCTGTTTTTT.

This clonotype was counted at least ten times. V usage is TRBV3-1 and J usage is TRBJ2-7, with 11 positions matching TRBD2. Germline CDR1 reads LGHDT; CDR2 reads YNNKEL (reference sequence). After removal of 10 bases from V and 0 bases from J, the junction contained 14 bases not matched to a gene. The CDR3 spans 17 residues. Here the CDR3 DNA reads TGTGCCACCGGTAGCGGGAGGGCCCGGTCCGGCTCCTACGAGCAGTACTTC. Residues: CATGSGRARSGSYEQYF.

This clonotype has at least ten counts. J is TRBJ2-3 and V is TRBV11-3, with a possible D match to TRBD1 (6 bases). The germline gives CDR1 SGHNT, CDR2 YENEEA. The CDR3 is made up of 15 amino acids. The V gene lost 5 bases and the J gene lost 1 base, with 13 bases spanning the gap. The CDR3 reads CASSEHQGRTDTQYF. Here the CDR3 DNA reads TGTGCCAGCAGCGAACACCAGGGGCGCACAGATACGCAGTATTTT.

This clonotype was observed at least ten times. The V call is TRBV11-2, the J call TRBJ2-3; 10 nucleotides line up with TRBD1. The junction had 2 bases not matched to a gene; V was cut back by 1 base and J by 4 bases. The length of the CDR3 is 15 residues. Germline V gives CDR1 SGHAT, CDR2 FQNNGV. CDR3 protein: CASSLVGTGADTQYF. The CDR3 nucleotides read TGTGCCAGCAGCTTAGTGGGGACAGGGGCAGATACGCAGTATTTT.

This clonotype is labeled medium-sized. This chain links TRBV16 with TRBJ2-1, with D unclear. The V gene's germline CDR1 is KGHSY and CDR2 FQNENV. Trimming pared 0 bases from V and 13 bases from J, leaving 7 bases between. The CDR3 has 11 residues. DNA for the CDR3: TGTGCCAGCAGCCAATCGTGGGCACAGTTCTTC. This encodes CASSQSWAQFF. Filled out from reference TRBV16 and TRBJ2-1, the complete variable domain reads GEEVAQTPKHLVRGEGQKAKLYCAPIKGHSYVFWYQQVLKNEFKFLISFQNENVFDETGMPKERFSAKCLPNSPCSLEIQATKLEDSAVYFCASSQSWAQFFGPGTRLTVL.

There are a few counts of this clonotype. The chain employs TRBV6-6 and TRBJ1-6; no firm D call. The V gene's germline CDR1 is MNHNY and CDR2 SVGAGI (reference sequence). V was cut by 2 bases and J by 0 bases, with 8 bases left in between. The CDR3 has 16 residues. The CDR3 DNA reads TGTGCCAGCAGTTACCCATCGAGCTCCTATAATTCACCCCTCCACTTT. Translation gives CASSYPSSSYNSPLHF.

The chain joins TRBV2 to TRBJ2-3; D is unclear. The CDR3 covers 14 residues. Trimming took off 1 base at V and 0 bases at J, with 5 bases between the two ends. Looked up from germline, CDR1 is SNHLY and CDR2 is FYNNEI. The CDR3 nucleotides read TGTGCCAGCAGTGAAGGGTATAGCACAGATACGCAGTATTTT. Its protein is CASSEGYSTDTQYF.

The gene calls are TRBV5-1 and TRBJ2-1, with D hard to call. Germline CDR1 and CDR2: SGHRS and YFSETQ. The CDR3 is made up of 12 amino acids. The V end was cut by 2 bases, the J end by 7 bases, with 7 bases between. The chain's CDR3 is CASSFTRNEQFF. In DNA, the CDR3 is TGCGCCAGCAGCTTTACGAGGAATGAGCAGTTCTTC.

The sample holds many counts of this clonotype. This chain links TRBV5-5 with TRBJ1-2; TRBD1 matches 9 bases. Per germline, CDR1 SGHKS and CDR2 YYEKEE (reference sequence). J lost 7 bases, V lost 1 base, and 17 bases had no gene match. This CDR3 has 18 residues. In DNA, the CDR3 is TGTGCCAGCAGCTTGTGGACGGGACAGGGCCTCCTGAGTGGTGGCTACACCTTC. Protein: CASSLWTGQGLLSGGYTF. The full variable domain, rest sourced from reference TRBV5-5 and TRBJ1-2, is DAGVTQSPTHLIKTRGQQVTLRCSPISGHKSVSWYQQVLGQGPQFIFQYYEKEERGRGNFPDRFSARQFPNYSSELNVNALLLGDSALYLCASSLWTGQGLLSGGYTFGSGTRLTVV.

This clonotype was counted at least ten times. As DNA, the CDR3 is TGCAGTGCTAGAACTACAGGGGCCGCCGGAGGGCCCCAGCATTTT. Its translation: CSARTTGAAGGPQHF. The chain uses TRBV20-1 and TRBJ1-5; 7 bases match TRBD1. The CDR3 covers 15 residues. Germline V lookup: CDR1 DFQATT, CDR2 SNEGSKA (reference sequence). The V gene end was trimmed by 2 bases and the J gene end by 9 bases; junction bases not matched to a gene: 13.

This clonotype was seen ten or more times. The chain carries TRBV19 and TRBJ2-1, with 15 nucleotides matching TRBD2. The V and J ends lost 3 bases and 8 bases, in that order; junction bases with no gene match: 8. The CDR3 extends over 17 amino acids. Germline assignment: CDR1 LNHDA and CDR2 SQIVND (reference sequence). The CDR3 loop is CASSIPLGLAGGDEQFF. The CDR3 DNA is TGTGCCAGTAGTATCCCCCTGGGACTAGCGGGAGGTGATGAGCAGTTCTTC.

This chain links TRBV12-3 or TRBV12-4 with TRBJ2-3, with 10 nucleotides matching TRBD2. This CDR3 is built from 14 residues. J gave up 4 bases and V 5 bases, and 3 bases lay outside the gene matches. This CDR3 reads CASSLSGRSDTQYF. The CDR3 DNA reads as TGTGCCAGCAGTCTTAGCGGGAGGTCAGATACGCAGTATTTT.

This clonotype was recorded a few times. The chain combines TRBV27 with TRBJ2-1, with 11 nucleotides matching TRBD2. Germline CDR1 MNHEY, CDR2 SMNVEV (reference sequence). The ends lost 3 bases at V and 3 bases at J; junction bases unmatched: 4. The CDR3 covers 16 residues. The CDR3 spells CASSLPGLAVYNEQFF. DNA of the CDR3: TGTGCCAGCAGTTTGCCGGGACTAGCGGTCTACAATGAGCAGTTCTTC.

This clonotype has a count of ten or more. The rearrangement joins TRBV20-1 to TRBJ2-7; tentatively, D is TRBD2 (7 bases). The germline CDR1 and CDR2 sequences are DFQATT and SNEGSKA (reference sequence). The CDR3 contains 12 residues. Trimming removed 3 bases from V and 4 bases from J, with 10 bases in between. The chain's CDR3 is CSARGGPYEQYF. The CDR3 region has the DNA TGCAGTGCTAGGGGGGGGCCGTACGAGCAGTACTTC.

This clonotype came up many times. The chain carries TRBV7-2 and TRBJ2-2; TRBD1 agrees at 8 bases. The junction had 1 base not matched to a gene; V was cut back by 2 bases and J by 5 bases. Germline values: CDR1 SGHTA, CDR2 FQGNSA. The CDR3 runs 14 residues. For the CDR3, the DNA is TGTGCCAGCAGCTTACAGGGGGCTACCGGGGAGCTGTTTTTT. Translating gives CASSLQGATGELFF.

There are many counts of this clonotype. The chain combines TRBV15 with TRBJ2-1; D is unresolved. Germline lookup yields CDR1 LNHNV and CDR2 YYDKDF (reference sequence). The CDR3 length is 12 residues. Trimming took off 6 bases at V and 4 bases at J, with 7 bases between the two ends. This CDR3 is CATRTPYNEQFF. The CDR3, as DNA: TGTGCCACCAGGACCCCATACAATGAGCAGTTCTTC.

This clonotype has a count of ten or more. J is TRBJ1-6 and V is TRBV27, with D unclear. The V end lost 5 bases, the J end lost 7 bases, and 15 bases lay between the germline ends. CDR3 length: 15 residues. Germline-derived CDR1 and CDR2 are MNHEY and SMNVEV (reference sequence). CDR3 region: CASSLDGLINSPLHF. For the CDR3, the DNA is TGTGCCAGCAGTCTAGACGGCCTTATCAATTCACCCCTCCACTTT.

The DNA of the CDR3 is TGTGCCAGCAGCGAGGCTAGCGGCACGCTTGGTGAGCAGTTCTTC. Protein sequence: CASSEASGTLGEQFF. The J gene is TRBJ2-1, the V gene TRBV7-6, with TRBD2 matching 7 bases. In germline, CDR1 is SGHVS, CDR2 FNYEAQ. This CDR3 region has 15 residues. Unmatched junction bases numbered 13, after V lost 5 bases and J lost 9 bases.